The table lists the clone carrying this TCR beta chain with many counts. Its antigen remains unknown. V lost 3 bases and J lost 9, with 9 bases in between. Per the germline V gene, CDR1 is SQVTM and CDR2 is ANQGSEA. The CDR3 consists of 11 residues. During construction of the library, unique molecular identifiers were attached to individual cDNA molecules for quantitative, reproducible TCR counting. TCRdb redid the calling of the RACE reads with MiXCR, one entry per CDR3 protein. The data hold 75,000 to 100,000 distinct CDR3 sequences, with over 10% observed a single time. This sample is drawn from a study of human T cells and chemical hapten exposure. Study context: Chiefly female patients presented with alopecia areata, totalis or universalis.

Noted time point: patch test 1, 2 weeks after DPC sensitization. The treatment denotes: therapeutic diphenylcyclopropenone sensitization with weekly scalp DPC. Findings and caveats of the study: PT1 expanded TCR counts and patch test score correlated positively.

This sample comprised whole blood, obtained in connection with sensitization to the hapten diphenylcyclopropenone (DPC). The rearrangement links TRBV29-1 to TRBJ2-1, with no clear D. This clonotype was obtained from a woman aged 40 to 50 with alopecia areata. Some clones in this sample may be carry-over from other donors' samples. This chain's CDR3 is CSVEDLTEQFF. CDR3 nucleotides: TGCAGCGTTGAGGATCTGACTGAGCAGTTCTTC.